Listed below are T cell receptor beta chains from one sample, sequenced in a study of vaccination and CD4 T cells after COVID-19. TCRdb redid the calling of the PCR reads with MiXCR, one entry per CDR3 protein. The table records 1,000 or so distinct CDR3 sequences, roughly 29% of them present only once. These receptors lack a known antigen. Material: CD4+ T cells from blood, cultured in vitro. These receptor sequences come from a human donor in good health. Each CDR3 is given with its conserved first and last residue. The D gene is left open where the match is weak. Expanded clones get a size class; other rows say once, few or many, or leave the size out.

V	size	J	D	CDR3	DNA
TRBV30	.	TRBJ1-2	.	CAWGGTDLWGYTF	TGTGCCTGGGGTGGGACGGACCTTTGGGGCTACACCTTC
TRBV15	.	TRBJ2-7	TRBD2	CATSRDAGGVFYEQYF	TGTGCCACCAGCAGAGATGCGGGGGGAGTATTCTACGAGCAGTACTTC
TRBV20-1	.	TRBJ2-1	TRBD2	CSARGPAGEYEQFF	TGCAGTGCTAGAGGGCCAGCGGGGGAATATGAGCAGTTCTTC
TRBV29-1	few	TRBJ1-1	.	CSAQNTEAFF	TGCAGCGCCCAGAACACTGAAGCTTTCTTT
TRBV25-1	few	TRBJ1-2	TRBD1	CASSEYGTDYGYTF	TGTGCCAGCAGTGAATACGGGACAGACTATGGCTACACCTTC
TRBV12-3/TRBV12-4	.	TRBJ2-1	TRBD2	CASRQREEQFF	TGTGCCAGCCGCCAGCGGGAGGAGCAGTTCTTC
TRBV20-1	few	TRBJ1-2	.	CSAETQGLSGHGYTF	TGCAGTGCGGAAACCCAGGGTCTGTCGGGACATGGCTACACCTTC
TRBV6-2/TRBV6-3	.	TRBJ2-1	.	CASSPRQTSYNEQFF	TGTGCCAGCAGCCCGCGACAGACCTCCTACAATGAGCAGTTCTTC
TRBV28	.	TRBJ1-2	.	CASSFGHGNYGYTF	TGTGCCAGCAGTTTTGGTCACGGGAACTATGGCTACACCTTC
TRBV20-1	.	TRBJ1-1	.	CSAREGLTEAFF	TGCAGTGCTAGAGAAGGGCTTACTGAAGCTTTCTTT
TRBV2	few	TRBJ2-7	.	CASSALANEQYF	TGTGCCAGCAGTGCACTGGCCAACGAGCAGTACTTC
TRBV19	few	TRBJ1-2	.	CASSEGTYGYTF	TGTGCCAGTAGTGAAGGGACCTATGGCTACACCTTC
TRBV4-1	.	TRBJ2-2	.	CASSRSPPKGFDTGELFF	TGCGCCAGCAGCCGATCCCCGCCAAAGGGGTTCGACACCGGGGAGCTGTTTTTT
TRBV29-1	.	TRBJ1-4	.	CSGEQDEKLFF	TGCAGCGGTGAACAGGACGAAAAACTGTTTTTT
TRBV20-1	few	TRBJ2-2	.	CSARDAQRVANTGELFF	TGCAGTGCTAGAGATGCCCAGAGGGTTGCGAACACCGGGGAGCTGTTTTTT